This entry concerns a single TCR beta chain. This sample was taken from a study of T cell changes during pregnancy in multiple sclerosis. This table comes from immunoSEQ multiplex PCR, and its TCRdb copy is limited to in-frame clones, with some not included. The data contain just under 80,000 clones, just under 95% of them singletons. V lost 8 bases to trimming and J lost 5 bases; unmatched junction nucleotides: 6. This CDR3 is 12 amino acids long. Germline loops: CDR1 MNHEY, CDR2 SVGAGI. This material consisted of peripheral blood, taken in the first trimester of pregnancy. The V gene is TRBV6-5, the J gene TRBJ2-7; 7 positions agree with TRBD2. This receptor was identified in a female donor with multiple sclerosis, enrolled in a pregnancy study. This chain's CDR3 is CASGAGENEQYF. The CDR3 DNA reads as TGTGCCAGCGGGGCGGGAGAAAACGAGCAGTACTTC.